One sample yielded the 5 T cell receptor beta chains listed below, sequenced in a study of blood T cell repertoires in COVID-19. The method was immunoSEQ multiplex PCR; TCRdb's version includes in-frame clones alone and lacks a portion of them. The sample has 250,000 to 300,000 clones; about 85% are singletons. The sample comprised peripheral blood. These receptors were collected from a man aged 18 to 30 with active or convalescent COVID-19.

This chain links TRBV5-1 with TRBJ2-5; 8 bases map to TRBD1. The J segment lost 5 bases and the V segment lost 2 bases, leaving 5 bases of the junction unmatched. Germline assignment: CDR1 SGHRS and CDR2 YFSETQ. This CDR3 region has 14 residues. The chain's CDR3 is CASSLPDRGETQYF. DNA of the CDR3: TGCGCCAGCAGCTTACCCGACAGGGGTGAGACCCAGTACTTC.

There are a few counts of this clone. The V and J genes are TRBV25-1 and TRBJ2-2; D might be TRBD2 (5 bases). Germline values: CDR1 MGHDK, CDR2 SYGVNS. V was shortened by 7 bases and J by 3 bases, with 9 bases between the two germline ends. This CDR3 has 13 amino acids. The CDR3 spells CASIGRDTGELFF. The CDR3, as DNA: TGTGCCAGCATTGGGAGAGACACCGGGGAGCTGTTTTTT.

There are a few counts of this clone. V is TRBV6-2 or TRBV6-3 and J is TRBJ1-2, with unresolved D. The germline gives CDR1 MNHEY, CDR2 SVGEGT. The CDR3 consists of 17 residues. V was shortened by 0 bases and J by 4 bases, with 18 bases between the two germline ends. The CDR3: CASSYSIGAVKLYGYTF. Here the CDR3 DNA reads TGTGCCAGCAGTTACTCGATAGGCGCGGTGAAACTCTATGGCTACACCTTC.

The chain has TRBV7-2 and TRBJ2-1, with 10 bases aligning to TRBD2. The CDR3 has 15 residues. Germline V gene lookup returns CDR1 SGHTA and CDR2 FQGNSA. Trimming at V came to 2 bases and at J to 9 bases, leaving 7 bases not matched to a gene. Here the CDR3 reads CASSLRLAGSGEQFF. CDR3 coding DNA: TGTGCCAGCAGCTTAAGACTAGCGGGTAGCGGTGAGCAGTTCTTC.

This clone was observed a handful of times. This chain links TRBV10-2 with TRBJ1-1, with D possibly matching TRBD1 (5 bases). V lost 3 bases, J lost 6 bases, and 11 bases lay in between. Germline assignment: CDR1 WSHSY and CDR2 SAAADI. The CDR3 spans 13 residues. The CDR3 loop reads CASSDPGLAEAFF. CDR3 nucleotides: TGCGCCAGCAGTGACCCAGGGTTGGCTGAAGCTTTCTTT.